This TCR beta chain is from a study of OX40 agonist ivuxolimab in advanced cancers. Study overall: The drug used for patients, ivuxolimab, was an agonistic anti-OX40 (CD134) antibody. Dose-escalation patients had hepatocellular carcinoma, melanoma, renal cell or head and neck cancer. Partial responses occurred in Three dose-escalation patients, one with hepatocellular carcinoma and two with cutaneous melanoma.

V gave up 3 bases and J gave up 8 bases; unmatched junction bases: 8. The CDR3 totals 13 residues. Germline-derived CDR1 and CDR2 are SQVTM and ANQGSEA. Produced via immunoSEQ multiplex PCR; TCRdb's table is partial and in-frame only. The data hold 53,000 or so clones, with over 85% observed a single time. This chain links TRBV29-1 with TRBJ1-2; TRBD1 aligns across 8 bases. The source was CD4+ or CD8+ T cells sorted from blood, collected in a trial of the OX40 agonist ivuxolimab. This receptor was identified in an adult with an advanced solid tumor such as melanoma, head and neck, liver or kidney cancer. The CDR3 nucleotides are TGCAGCGTTGATCAGGGGGCGATCGACGGCTACACCTTC. Its protein is CSVDQGAIDGYTF.